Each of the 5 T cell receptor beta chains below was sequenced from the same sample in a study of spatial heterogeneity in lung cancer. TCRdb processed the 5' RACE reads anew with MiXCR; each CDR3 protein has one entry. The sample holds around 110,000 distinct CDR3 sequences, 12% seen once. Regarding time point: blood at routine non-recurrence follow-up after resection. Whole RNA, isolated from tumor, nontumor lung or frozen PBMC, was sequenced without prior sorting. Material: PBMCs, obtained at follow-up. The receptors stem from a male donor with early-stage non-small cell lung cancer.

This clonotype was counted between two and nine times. DNA of the CDR3: TGTGCCAGCAGCCAAGAAGGGGGGGTGGCTGCCTACGAGCAGTACTTC. It specifies CASSQEGGVAAYEQYF. J is TRBJ2-7 and V is TRBV3-1; D may be TRBD2 (7 bases). The germline CDR1 and CDR2 sequences are LGHDT and YNNKEL (reference sequence). Trimming shortened V by 0 bases and J by 2 bases, and 14 bases separated the two germline ends. CDR3 length: 16 residues.

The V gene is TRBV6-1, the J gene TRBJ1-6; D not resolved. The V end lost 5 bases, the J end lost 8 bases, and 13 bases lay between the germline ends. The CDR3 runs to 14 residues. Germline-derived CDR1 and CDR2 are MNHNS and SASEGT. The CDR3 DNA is TGTGCCAGCAGTCGGCGGGGTAGGGATTCACCCCTCCACTTT. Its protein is CASSRRGRDSPLHF.

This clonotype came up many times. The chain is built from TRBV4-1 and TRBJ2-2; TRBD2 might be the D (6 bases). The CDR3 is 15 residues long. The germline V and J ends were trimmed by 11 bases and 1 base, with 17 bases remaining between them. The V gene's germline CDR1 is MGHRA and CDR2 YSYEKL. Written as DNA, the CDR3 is TGCGCCCAAAGACTAGGGTCGAGGAACACCGGGGAGCTGTTTTTT. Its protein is CAQRLGSRNTGELFF.

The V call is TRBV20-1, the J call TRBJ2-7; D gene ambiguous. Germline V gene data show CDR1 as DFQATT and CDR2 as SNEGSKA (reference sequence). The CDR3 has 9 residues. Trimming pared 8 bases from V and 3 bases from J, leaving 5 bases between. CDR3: CSRFYEQYF. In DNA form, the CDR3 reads TGCAGTCGATTCTACGAGCAGTACTTC.

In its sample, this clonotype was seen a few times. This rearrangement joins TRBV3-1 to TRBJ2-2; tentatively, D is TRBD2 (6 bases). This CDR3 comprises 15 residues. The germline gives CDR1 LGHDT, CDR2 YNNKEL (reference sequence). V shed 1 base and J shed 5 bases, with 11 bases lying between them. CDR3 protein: CASSQGTITTGELFF. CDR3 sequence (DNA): TGTGCCAGCAGCCAAGGGACTATCACTACCGGGGAGCTGTTTTTT.